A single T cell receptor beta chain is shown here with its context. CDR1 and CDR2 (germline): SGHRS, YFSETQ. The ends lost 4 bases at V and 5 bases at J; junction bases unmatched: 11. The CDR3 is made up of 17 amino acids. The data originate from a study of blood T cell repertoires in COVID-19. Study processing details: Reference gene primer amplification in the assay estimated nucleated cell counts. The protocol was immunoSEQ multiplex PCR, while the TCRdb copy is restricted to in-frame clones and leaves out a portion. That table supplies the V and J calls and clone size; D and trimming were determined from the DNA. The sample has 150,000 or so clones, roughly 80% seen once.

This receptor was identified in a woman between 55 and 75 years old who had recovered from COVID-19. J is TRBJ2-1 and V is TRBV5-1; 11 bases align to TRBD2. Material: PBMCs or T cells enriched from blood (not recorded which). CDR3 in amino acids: CASSPNILAGGNNEQFF. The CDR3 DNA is TGCGCCAGCAGCCCAAACATTCTAGCGGGGGGCAACAATGAGCAGTTCTTC.